The next 26 T cell receptor beta chains were all read from a single sample in a study of cytomegalovirus exposure and HLA in healthy donors. Use of 60 Vbeta and 13 Jbeta primers characterized the PCR. The data were produced by immunoSEQ multiplex PCR, yet TCRdb's version contains in-frame clones alone and is incomplete. This table has about 170,000 clones, roughly 82% appearing once. Sequencing was carried out using PBMCs. Every receptor here comes from a girl under 18 in good health and CMV-seropositive.

V and J are TRBV5-1 and TRBJ2-7, with 8 bases aligning to TRBD2. With 3 bases clipped from V and 2 bases from J, the junction kept 4 bases outside the gene matches. Looked up from germline, CDR1 is SGHRS and CDR2 is YFSETQ. CDR3 length equals 14 residues. CDR3: CASSSTSAAYEQYF. Written as DNA, the CDR3 is TGCGCCAGCAGCTCGACTAGCGCAGCCTACGAGCAGTACTTC. The entire variable domain, with the rest obtained from reference TRBV5-1 and TRBJ2-7, is as follows: KAGVTQTPRYLIKTRGQQVTLSCSPISGHRSVSWYQQTPGQGLQFLFEYFSETQRNKGNFPGRFSGRQFSNSRSEMNVSTLELGDSALYLCASSSTSAAYEQYFGPGTRLTVT.

The CDR3 spells CATRLAGYQETQYF. The CDR3 DNA is TGTGCCACCCGACTAGCGGGGTATCAAGAGACCCAGTACTTC. This chain connects TRBV7-8 to TRBJ2-5; 11 bases map to TRBD2. V lost 10 bases to trimming and J lost 2 bases; unmatched junction nucleotides: 6. The CDR3 extends over 14 amino acids. Germline loops: CDR1 SGHVS, CDR2 FQNEAQ.

This clone was picked up a small number of times. CDR3 sequence reads: CASSPDSLSGANVLTF. The CDR3 DNA reads as TGTGCCAGCAGCCCGGACAGCCTCTCTGGGGCCAACGTCCTGACTTTC. V is TRBV4-2 and J is TRBJ2-6; D is possibly TRBD1 (6 bases). This CDR3 region has 16 residues. Between the trimmed V and J ends, which lost 4 bases and 0 bases, there was a span of 10 bases. From germline, CDR1 is LGHNA and CDR2 YNFKEQ.

This clone was detected only once. CDR3 coding DNA: TGTGCCATCAGTGAGTCGGAGGCTGAAGCTTTCTTT. This sequence encodes CAISESEAEAFF. J is TRBJ1-1 and V is TRBV10-3; D not resolved. Trimming shortened V by 0 bases and J by 6 bases, and 5 bases separated the two germline ends. The germline CDR1 and CDR2 sequences are ENHRY and SYGVKD. The CDR3 has 12 amino acids.

The CDR3 reads CASSEWTAAEKLFF. CDR3 DNA sequence: TGTGCCAGCAGTGAATGGACAGCGGCTGAAAAACTGTTTTTT. The chain joins TRBV2 to TRBJ1-4; D possibly corresponds to TRBD1 (6 bases). The CDR3 extends over 14 amino acids. Trimming cost V 2 bases and J 7 bases, with 11 bases left between them. Germline-derived CDR1 and CDR2 are SNHLY and FYNNEI.

The chain recombines TRBV7-3 with TRBJ2-3; D remains ambiguous. V lost 5 bases, J lost 4 bases, and 13 bases lay in between. CDR1 is SGHTA, CDR2 FQGTGA, per germline. This CDR3 comprises 14 residues. The CDR3 reads CASSPTHPADTQYF. The CDR3 DNA sequence: TGTGCCAGCAGCCCAACACATCCCGCAGATACGCAGTATTTT.

This rearrangement joins TRBV29-1 to TRBJ2-1; D unresolved. V dropped 5 bases and J dropped 0 bases, with 5 bases sitting between them. Germline V lookup: CDR1 SQVTM, CDR2 ANQGSEA. This CDR3 is 12 amino acids long. CDR3 sequence reads: CSVIHSYNEQFF. The CDR3 DNA is TGCAGCGTTATCCACTCCTACAATGAGCAGTTCTTC.

V usage is TRBV10-3 and J usage is TRBJ2-1; 13 bases line up with TRBD2. CDR1 is ENHRY, CDR2 SYGVKD, per germline. CDR3 size: 16 residues. V was pared by 3 bases and J by 8 bases, with 7 bases of the junction left unmatched. The CDR3 coding sequence is TGTGCCATCAGTGATTCCGGGACTAGCGGGAACGATGAGCAGTTCTTC. It is translated as CAISDSGTSGNDEQFF.

The chain's CDR3 is CASSLKPGYIGEKLFF. The CDR3 DNA reads as TGTGCCAGCAGCCTAAAGCCAGGGTATATCGGTGAAAAACTGTTTTTT. The chain links TRBV7-9 to TRBJ1-4; possibly TRBD1 for D (5 bases). This CDR3 region has 16 residues. V shed 5 bases and J shed 7 bases, with 20 bases lying between them. Germline V lookup: CDR1 SEHNR, CDR2 FQNEAQ (reference sequence). Full variable domain (remainder filled in from reference TRBV7-9 and TRBJ1-4): DTGVSQNPRHKITKRGQNVTFRCDPISEHNRLYWYRQTLGQGPEFLTYFQNEAQLEKSRLLSDRFSAERPKGSFSTLEIQRTEQGDSAMYLCASSLKPGYIGEKLFFGSGTQLSVL.

This chain joins TRBV19 and TRBJ1-1; D is unclear. V lost 5 bases and J 12 bases, leaving 16 bases between the germline ends. The CDR3 extends over 12 amino acids. Germline CDR1 reads LNHDA; CDR2 reads SQIVND (reference sequence). The CDR3 DNA reads TGTGCCAGTAGTGGTTTGGGCGGGGTACCTTTCTTT. Translating it yields CASSGLGGVPFF.

The chain carries TRBV19 and TRBJ1-5; 7 bases map to TRBD1. Germline loops: CDR1 LNHDA, CDR2 SQIVND (reference sequence). This CDR3 spans 16 amino acids. V was pared by 0 bases and J by 7 bases, with 9 bases of the junction left unmatched. The CDR3 DNA sequence: TGTGCCAGTAGTATAGACGGTGAGGGGGCAGGGCAGCCCCAGCATTTT. Residues: CASSIDGEGAGQPQHF.

The chain is built from TRBV7-3 and TRBJ2-3; 8 bases map to TRBD1. Germline CDR1 SGHTA, CDR2 FQGTGA. J lost 1 base, V lost 5 bases, and 2 bases had no gene match. The length of the CDR3 is 14 residues. In DNA, the CDR3 is TGTGCCAGCAGCACGACAGGGGGCACAGATACGCAGTATTTT. Its translation is CASSTTGGTDTQYF.

V is TRBV5-6 and J is TRBJ1-1, with 7 bases matching TRBD1. With 4 bases clipped from V and 4 bases from J, the junction kept 4 bases outside the gene matches. This CDR3 contains 13 residues. The germline V gene encodes CDR1 SGHDT and CDR2 YYEEEE. The CDR3 spells CASSTGVGTEAFF. In DNA form, the CDR3 reads TGTGCCAGCAGCACAGGGGTGGGCACTGAAGCTTTCTTT. Looking up the rest from reference TRBV5-6 and TRBJ1-1 gives the full variable domain: DAGVTQSPTHLIKTRGQQVTLRCSPKSGHDTVSWYQQALGQGPQFIFQYYEEEERQRGNFPDRFSGHQFPNYSSELNVNALLLGDSALYLCASSTGVGTEAFFGQGTRLTVV.

The rearrangement links TRBV6-1 to TRBJ1-4; possible D gene TRBD1, 5 bases. The CDR3 is 12 amino acids. Trimming shortened V by 0 bases and J by 11 bases, and 7 bases separated the two germline ends. Germline V gene lookup returns CDR1 MNHNS and CDR2 SASEGT. CDR3 DNA: TGTGCCAGCAGTGAAGCGCACAGGAAACTGTTTTTT. Translated, it gives CASSEAHRKLFF.

V gene TRBV11-2 combines with J gene TRBJ2-2; 9 nucleotides match TRBD2. The germline CDR1 and CDR2 sequences are SGHAT and FQNNGV. V shed 5 bases, J shed 3 bases, and the junction held 10 bases outside the gene matches. This CDR3 is built from 17 residues. CDR3 coding DNA: TGTGCCAGCAGCCAGCCATTAGCGGGAGACGACACCGGGGAGCTGTTTTTT. It yields the protein CASSQPLAGDDTGELFF.

The chain employs TRBV27 and TRBJ2-7; 8 bases agree with TRBD2. The CDR3 has 15 residues. Germline V gives CDR1 MNHEY, CDR2 SMNVEV (reference sequence). V shed 5 bases, J shed 0 bases, and the junction held 6 bases outside the gene matches. In DNA form, the CDR3 reads TGTGCCAGCAGTGCCCCCGGGACTAGCTCCTACGAGCAGTACTTC. Its protein product is CASSAPGTSSYEQYF.

The genes are TRBV19 and TRBJ1-1, with TRBD1 matching 7 bases. Germline V gene lookup returns CDR1 LNHDA and CDR2 SQIVND (reference sequence). J was trimmed by 2 bases and V by 0 bases; bases with no gene match: 3. The CDR3 is 15 amino acids. Here the CDR3 reads CASSIDGQANTEAFF. The CDR3 DNA is TGTGCCAGTAGTATAGATGGACAGGCTAACACTGAAGCTTTCTTT.

The chain is built from TRBV11-2 and TRBJ2-5; D perhaps matches TRBD1 (6 bases). The V end was cut by 3 bases, the J end by 5 bases, with 10 bases between. The CDR3 extends over 13 amino acids. From germline, CDR1 is SGHAT and CDR2 FQNNGV. The chain's CDR3 is CASSLGAWETQYF. CDR3 nucleotides: TGTGCCAGCAGCTTGGGGGCATGGGAGACCCAGTACTTC.

V is TRBV10-3 and J is TRBJ1-3; no firm D call. V dropped 10 bases and J dropped 5 bases, with 21 bases sitting between them. This CDR3 comprises 15 residues. The germline gives CDR1 ENHRY, CDR2 SYGVKD. The CDR3 coding sequence is TGTGCCACCCTTGGGCGGGAGGGCACCCGAAACACCATATATTTT. Amino acid sequence: CATLGREGTRNTIYF.

Remarks on this clone: At one of its ends the junction is not consistent with the germline gene, which may arise from a read error. This chain links TRBV7-2 with TRBJ2-1; 7 bases match TRBD2. The CDR3 spans 15 residues. Germline CDR1 and CDR2: SGHTA and FQGNSA. The CDR3 sequence: CASSWTGTTYSEQFF. In nucleotides, the CDR3 is TGTGCCAGCAGCTGGACCGGGACTACCTACAGTGAGCAGTTCTTC.

V and J are TRBV2 and TRBJ2-5, with D possibly TRBD1 on 5 matching bases. This CDR3 has 14 amino acids. V was pared by 6 bases and J by 5 bases, with 16 bases between. The germline V gene encodes CDR1 SNHLY and CDR2 FYNNEI. The DNA of the CDR3 is TGTGCCAGCAGAGGGGCAGCTCAGGTCGAGACCCAGTACTTC. Protein product: CASRGAAQVETQYF.

The rearrangement uses TRBV5-1 and TRBJ2-3; the D gene is possibly TRBD2 (6 bases). The germline V gene encodes CDR1 SGHRS and CDR2 YFSETQ. The CDR3 runs to 16 residues. Between the trimmed V and J ends, which lost 1 base and 3 bases, there was a span of 15 bases. The CDR3 protein is CASSLTPGLATDTQYF. CDR3 nucleotide sequence: TGCGCCAGCAGCTTGACACCGGGACTGGCAACAGATACGCAGTATTTT.

The chain employs TRBV11-2 and TRBJ2-5; possible D gene TRBD2, 7 bases. The J call may not be correct, given that the DNA end is closer to TRBJ2-7. Germline V gene sequence: CDR1 SGHAT, CDR2 FQNNGV. This CDR3 is 14 amino acids long. The CDR3 sequence: CASSRSGGPYEQYF. For the CDR3, the DNA is TGTGCCAGCAGCCGATCCGGGGGGCCCTACGAGCAGTACTTC.

This chain uses TRBV30 with TRBJ2-2; weak D call: TRBD1 (6 bases). CDR3 length: 14 amino acids. The germline gives CDR1 GTSNPN, CDR2 SVGIG (reference sequence). V lost 8 bases and J lost 0, with 13 bases in between. CDR3 loop: CARLQGANTGELFF. Written as DNA, the CDR3 is TGTGCCAGATTACAGGGCGCGAACACCGGGGAGCTGTTTTTT.

This clone came up a few times. The chain employs TRBV28 and TRBJ2-3; D might be TRBD1 (6 bases). In germline, CDR1 is MDHEN, CDR2 SYDVKM. The CDR3 contains 18 residues. V lost 5 bases and J lost 4, with 25 bases in between. CDR3 protein: CASSPTTGTPKGADTQYF. The CDR3 DNA reads TGTGCCAGCAGTCCCACAACCGGGACACCCAAGGGCGCAGATACGCAGTATTTT.

The chain is built from TRBV27 and TRBJ2-7; 10 bases line up with TRBD1. The V segment lost 3 bases and the J segment 4 bases; nucleotides outside the gene matches: 15. The CDR3 is made up of 18 amino acids. CDR1 MNHEY and CDR2 SMNVEV come from the germline V gene (reference sequence). The CDR3 sequence is CASSLPRTGGPFRYEQYF. CDR3 nucleotide sequence: TGTGCCAGCAGTTTGCCTCGGACAGGGGGGCCCTTTAGGTACGAGCAGTACTTC.